There are many counts of the clone carrying this TCR beta chain. Extraction of total RNA was performed on unfractionated whole blood. The sample originates from a study of human T cells and chemical hapten exposure. This CDR3 comprises 17 residues. Germline CDR1 is SGHRS and CDR2 is YFSETQ. V trimming: 2 bases; J trimming: 0 bases; junction bases outside the gene matches: 3. From the 5' RACE reads, TCRdb called clonotypes with MiXCR, one entry per CDR3 protein. The sample lists approximately 150,000 distinct CDR3 sequences, roughly 4.1% occurring once. J is TRBJ2-2 and V is TRBV5-1; 11 bases are a match to TRBD2. The sequence was obtained from a female donor in good health. The CDR3 here is CASSFSSGGTNTGELFF. DNA of the CDR3: TGCGCCAGCAGCTTTTCTAGCGGGGGGACGAACACCGGGGAGCTGTTTTTT.